This TCR beta chain comes out of a study of Graves' ophthalmopathy and Graves' hyperthyroidism. Researchers took RNA transcripts and amplified TCR beta CDR3 regions from them. First-round RT-PCR relied on HTBI primers, and a second-round multiplex PCR came next. MiXCR, run by TCRdb on the multiplex PCR reads, gives a single entry per CDR3 protein. The repertoire has 680,000 or so distinct CDR3 sequences, over 20% of them found once; the top ten carry more than 5.5%. Deletions cut 5 bases from V and 6 bases from J, with 21 bases between. The CDR3 consists of 16 residues. From germline, CDR1 is PRHDT and CDR2 FYEKMQ (reference sequence). The table lists this clonotype with many counts.

J is TRBJ2-3 and V is TRBV13; D is ambiguous. This TCR came from a woman between 18 and 30 years old with stable Graves' hyperthyroidism. Some clones in this sample may be carry-over from other donors' samples. Sequencing used peripheral blood. The CDR3 DNA is TGTGCCAGCAGCCCAGTGGGCAGGTTTCCTTCCGATACGCAGTATTTT. Translated: CASSPVGRFPSDTQYF.